This TCR beta chain is from a study of blood T cell repertoires in COVID-19. Study background: In each case, the material was cDNA or gDNA derived from T cells, B-cell-depleted T cells, or PBMCs.

In the original workflow: Estimation of nucleated cell counts was performed using reference gene primer amplification. Generated by immunoSEQ multiplex PCR, the TCRdb table keeps only in-frame clones and is missing some. V, J and clone size derive from that table, while D and trimming were established from the DNA sequence. The table shows fewer than 500,000 clones, with about 89% occurring only once. Recovery meant two consecutive negative NP/OP PCR tests, professional clearance, or resolved symptoms. Between the trimmed V and J ends, which lost 4 bases and 0 bases, there was a span of 16 bases. Germline CDR1 SGHRS, CDR2 YFSETQ. This CDR3 region has 16 residues.

The chain carries TRBV5-1 and TRBJ1-1, with D unclear. The receptor was derived from a man between 25 and 39 years old who had recovered from COVID-19. Sample: PBMCs or T cells enriched from blood (not recorded which). The DNA for the CDR3 is TGCGCCAGCAGCACTGGAGGCGTCGGGATGAACACTGAAGCTTTCTTT. Translation gives CASSTGGVGMNTEAFF.